This T cell receptor (beta chain) was identified during a study of T cell repertoires in cytomegalovirus infection. About the study: Both CMV infection and a matching HLA type were indicated by public TCR beta signatures.

TCRdb re-called the reads with MiXCR, one entry per CDR3 protein. Found here are over 300,000 distinct CDR3 sequences, around a sixth of them singletons; the top ten hold about 11%. The study, taken as a whole, reports: HLA-C-restricted, CMV-specific TCR beta clonotypes were dominant ex vivo.

This clonotype has just a few counts. Its antigen remains unknown. CDR1 is MDHEN and CDR2 is SYDVKM in the germline V gene. Trimming shortened V by 10 bases and J by 4 bases, and 14 bases separated the two germline ends. The CDR3 runs 12 residues. The chain uses TRBV28 and TRBJ2-7; D is possibly TRBD2 (6 bases). This TCR was recovered from a human donor in good health (CMV status not recorded). Some clones in this sample may be carry-over from other donors' samples. Source material: PBMCs. CDR3 nucleotide sequence: TGTGCCATCACTAGCCCGGTTTACGAGCAGTACTTC. Translation: CAITSPVYEQYF. Full variable domain (outside the CDR3, taken from reference TRBV28 and TRBJ2-7): DVKVTQSSRYLVKRTGEKVFLECVQDMDHENMFWYRQDPGLGLRLIYFSYDVKMKEKGDIPEGYSVSREKKERFSLILESASTNQTSMYLCAITSPVYEQYFGPGTRLTVT.